Below, 3 T cell receptor beta chains from the same sample are listed, as sequenced in a study of T cell responses to AZD1222 COVID-19 vaccine. Produced via immunoSEQ multiplex PCR; TCRdb's table is partial and in-frame only. The data contain 90,000 to 130,000 clones, about nine tenths of them seen just once; the ten biggest clones take up about 3%. Sequencing was performed on peripheral blood, taken on day 0 of MenACWY control vaccination. These receptors were obtained from an adult in good health.

This chain uses TRBV19 with TRBJ1-2, with TRBD1 matching over 9 bases. This CDR3 comprises 16 residues. Germline loops: CDR1 LNHDA, CDR2 SQIVND (reference sequence). Germline trimming cut 7 bases from V and 4 bases from J; bases unmatched to any gene: 13. In DNA, the CDR3 is TGTGCCAGTAATACACCCGACAGGGGGAGAGCCTATGGCTACACCTTC. It codes for CASNTPDRGRAYGYTF.

The rearrangement links TRBV7-9 to TRBJ1-2; D is possibly TRBD1 (6 bases). The CDR3 runs 13 residues. Germline V gene lookup returns CDR1 SEHNR and CDR2 FQNEAQ (reference sequence). V lost 5 bases, J lost 7 bases, and 14 bases lay in between. The CDR3, as DNA: TGTGCCAGCAGCCTTAACCCACAGGGTGGCTACACCTTC. This sequence encodes CASSLNPQGGYTF. Looking up the rest from reference TRBV7-9 and TRBJ1-2 gives the full variable domain: DTGVSQNPRHKITKRGQNVTFRCDPISEHNRLYWYRQTLGQGPEFLTYFQNEAQLEKSRLLSDRFSAERPKGSFSTLEIQRTEQGDSAMYLCASSLNPQGGYTFGSGTRLTVV.

The gene calls are TRBV4-3 and TRBJ2-3, with TRBD2 identical over 12 bases. Trimming removed 0 bases from V and 14 bases from J; junction bases left unmatched: 12. The CDR3 is 16 amino acids. The germline gives CDR1 LGHNA, CDR2 YSLEER. DNA for the CDR3: TGCGCCAGCAGCCAAGATACGACTAGCGGGGGCCTAGGGCGGTATTTT. It yields the protein CASSQDTTSGGLGRYF.